This T cell receptor beta chain was identified in a study of blood T cell repertoires in COVID-19. About the research overall: From the United States, Italy and Spain came samples of acute and convalescent COVID-19. The analysed material was cDNA or gDNA that came from T cells, B-cell-depleted T cells, or PBMCs.

Method: immunoSEQ multiplex PCR; TCRdb's copy keeps in-frame clones and lacks some. The table lists a few hundred thousand clones, 80% to 90% of them singletons, with approximately 2.3% in the top ten. The ends lost 6 bases at V and 4 bases at J; junction bases unmatched: 4. The CDR3 contains 15 residues. Germline V lookup: CDR1 ENHRY, CDR2 SYGVKD. The chain joins TRBV10-3 to TRBJ1-4; TRBD1 matches at 11 bases. This TCR derives from a woman aged 45-60 years with acute or convalescent COVID-19. Sequencing used peripheral blood. In DNA, the CDR3 is TGTGCCATCAGCGGGACAGGGGGAGGTAATGAAAAACTGTTTTTT. Its translation is CAISGTGGGNEKLFF.